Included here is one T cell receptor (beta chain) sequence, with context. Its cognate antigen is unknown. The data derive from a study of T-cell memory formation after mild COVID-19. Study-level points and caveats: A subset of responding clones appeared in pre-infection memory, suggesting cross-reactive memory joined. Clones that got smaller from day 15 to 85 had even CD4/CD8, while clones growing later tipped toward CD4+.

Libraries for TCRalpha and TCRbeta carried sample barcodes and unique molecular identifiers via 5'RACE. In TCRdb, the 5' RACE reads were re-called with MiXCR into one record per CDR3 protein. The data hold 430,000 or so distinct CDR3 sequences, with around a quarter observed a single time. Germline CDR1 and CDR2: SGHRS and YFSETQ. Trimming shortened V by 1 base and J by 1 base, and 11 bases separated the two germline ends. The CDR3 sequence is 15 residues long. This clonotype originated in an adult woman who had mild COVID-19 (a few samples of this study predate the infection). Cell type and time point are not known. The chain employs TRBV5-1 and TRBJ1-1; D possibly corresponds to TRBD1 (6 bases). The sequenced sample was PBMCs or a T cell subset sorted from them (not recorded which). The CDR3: CASSLWPGQNTEAFF. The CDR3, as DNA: TGCGCCAGCAGCTTGTGGCCGGGACAGAACACTGAAGCTTTCTTT.